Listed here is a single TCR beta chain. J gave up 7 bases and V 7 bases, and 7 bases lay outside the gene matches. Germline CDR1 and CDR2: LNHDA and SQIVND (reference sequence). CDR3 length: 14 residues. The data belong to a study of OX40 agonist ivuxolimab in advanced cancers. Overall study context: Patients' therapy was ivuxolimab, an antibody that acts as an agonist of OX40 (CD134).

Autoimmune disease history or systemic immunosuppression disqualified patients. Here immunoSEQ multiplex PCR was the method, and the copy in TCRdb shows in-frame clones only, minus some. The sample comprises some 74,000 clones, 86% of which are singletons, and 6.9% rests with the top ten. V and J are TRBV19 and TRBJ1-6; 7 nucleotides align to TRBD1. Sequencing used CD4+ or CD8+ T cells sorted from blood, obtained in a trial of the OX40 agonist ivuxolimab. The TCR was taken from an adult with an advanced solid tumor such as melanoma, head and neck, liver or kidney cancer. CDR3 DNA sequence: TGTGCCAGTACCGATAGGGGGCCAAATTCACCCCTCCACTTT. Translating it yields CASTDRGPNSPLHF.